This T cell receptor (beta chain) comes out of a study of CD8 T cells in ankylosing spondylitis. Study-level findings and limits: Disease-linked clones reportedly concentrated significantly in matched ankylosing spondylitis synovial fluid. What seemed typical of ankylosing spondylitis blood was a TCR beta motif built from several highly homologous variants.

With regard to this clonotype: Its matching antigen is unknown.

5'-RACE, quantitative and with molecular barcodes, yielded the TCR beta libraries. In TCRdb, the 5' RACE reads were re-called with MiXCR into one record per CDR3 protein. This sample has about 160,000 distinct CDR3 sequences; around 18% occur once, and the top ten carry roughly 8%. The CDR3 consists of 17 residues. Germline CDR1 reads LGHNA; CDR2 reads YNFKEQ. The V and J ends lost 1 base and 0 bases, in that order; junction bases with no gene match: 7. V usage is TRBV4-2 and J usage is TRBJ2-7; 9 bases agree with TRBD2. This clonotype was obtained from a male donor with ankylosing spondylitis or in good health (not recorded which). Sequences were obtained from blood, either unsorted or a sorted T cell fraction (not recorded which). The CDR3 region is CASSQGASGELSYEQYF. In nucleotides, the CDR3 is TGTGCCAGCAGCCAAGGGGCTAGCGGGGAACTCTCCTACGAGCAGTACTTC.